Following are 27 T cell receptor beta chains from one sample sequenced in a study of cytomegalovirus exposure and HLA in healthy donors. PCR involved 60 Vbeta and 13 Jbeta primers. The data were produced by immunoSEQ multiplex PCR, yet TCRdb's version contains in-frame clones alone and is incomplete. The data show around 130,000 clones, with roughly 68% seen just once and about 6% held by the top ten. Sequenced sample: PBMCs. The receptors shown here come from a woman in her forties or fifties in good health and CMV-seropositive.

The chain recombines TRBV4-1 with TRBJ1-5; D is ambiguous. The CDR3 length is 18 residues. The V gene's germline CDR1 is MGHRA and CDR2 YSYEKL. V dropped 0 bases and J dropped 3 bases, with 18 bases sitting between them. CDR3 loop: CASSQDFGSRILNQPQHF. The DNA of the CDR3 is TGCGCCAGCAGCCAAGACTTCGGGAGCCGGATTCTCAATCAGCCCCAGCATTTT.

The V gene is TRBV7-6, the J gene TRBJ2-6; no clear D. Germline V gives CDR1 SGHVS, CDR2 FNYEAQ. The V end lost 0 bases, the J end lost 4 bases, and 4 bases lay between the germline ends. The CDR3 sequence is 14 residues long. For the CDR3, the DNA is TGTGCCAGCAGCTTAGCGGCCGGGGCCAACGTCCTGACTTTC. This translates into CASSLAAGANVLTF. Full variable domain (remainder filled in from reference TRBV7-6 and TRBJ2-6): GAGVSQSPRYKVTKRGQDVALRCDPISGHVSLYWYRQALGQGPEFLTYFNYEAQQDKSGLPNDRFSAERPEGSISTLTIQRTEQRDSAMYRCASSLAAGANVLTFGAGSRLTVL.

The chain links TRBV2 to TRBJ2-7; 11 bases line up with TRBD2. Trimming removed 6 bases from V and 5 bases from J; junction bases left unmatched: 6. Per germline, CDR1 SNHLY and CDR2 FYNNEI. CDR3 length: 14 amino acids. The CDR3 here is CASRKSTSGDEQYF. The CDR3 bases are TGTGCCAGCAGGAAATCGACTAGCGGGGACGAGCAGTACTTC.

In its sample, this clone was seen a few times. The V and J genes are TRBV2 and TRBJ1-1; 8 bases match TRBD1. The CDR3 spans 14 residues. The germline CDR1 and CDR2 sequences are SNHLY and FYNNEI. The J segment lost 3 bases and the V segment lost 6 bases, leaving 6 bases of the junction unmatched. The CDR3 region is CASRPGQGDTEAFF. In nucleotides, the CDR3 is TGTGCCAGCAGGCCCGGACAGGGAGACACTGAAGCTTTCTTT.

The J gene is TRBJ1-4, the V gene TRBV30; TRBD1 aligns across 9 bases. Trimming took 4 bases from V and 8 from J; bases not matched to a gene: 11. CDR3 length: 15 residues. CDR1 is GTSNPN and CDR2 is SVGIG in the germline V gene (reference sequence). The CDR3: CAWKTAGQGSEKLFF. CDR3 in DNA: TGTGCCTGGAAGACAGCGGGACAGGGAAGCGAAAAACTGTTTTTT.

The chain carries TRBV2 and TRBJ1-6; TRBD1 is a possible D gene (6 bases). CDR1 is SNHLY and CDR2 is FYNNEI in the germline V gene. CDR3 length: 15 amino acids. V lost 6 bases to trimming and J lost 6 bases, with 15 bases between them. The CDR3 nucleotides are TGTGCCAGCAGGCCCCCCGGGGGGCCTAATTCACCCCTCCACTTT. This encodes CASRPPGGPNSPLHF.

This chain links TRBV19 with TRBJ2-5; 16 bases are shared with TRBD2. CDR1 is LNHDA and CDR2 is SQIVND in the germline V gene (reference sequence). The CDR3 covers 17 residues. V gave up 5 bases and J gave up 5 bases; unmatched junction bases: 8. CDR3 region: CASSAGTSGGEPETQYF. The CDR3 nucleotides read TGTGCCAGTAGTGCAGGGACTAGCGGGGGGGAGCCCGAGACCCAGTACTTC.

The chain links TRBV4-2 to TRBJ1-4; D not resolved. CDR3 size: 12 residues. CDR1 and CDR2 from the germline V gene are LGHNA and YNFKEQ. V lost 4 bases and J lost 14, with 14 bases in between. The CDR3, as DNA: TGTGCCAGCAGCCCGCCGAACCCCCAGCTGTTTTTT. Translated: CASSPPNPQLFF.

CDR3 sequence reads: CASSTSGAISDTQYF. The CDR3 bases are TGCGCCAGCAGCACGAGCGGGGCGATCTCGGATACGCAGTATTTT. The rearrangement uses TRBV5-1 and TRBJ2-3, with 7 bases matching TRBD2. The CDR3 sequence is 15 residues long. Germline CDR1 reads SGHRS; CDR2 reads YFSETQ. Trimming at V came to 4 bases and at J to 6 bases, leaving 11 bases not matched to a gene.

V usage is TRBV14 and J usage is TRBJ2-3; D remains unclear. Trimming pared 0 bases from V and 3 bases from J, leaving 4 bases between. CDR1 SGHDN and CDR2 FVKESK come from the germline V gene. There are 13 residues in the CDR3. The CDR3 DNA sequence: TGTGCCAGCAGCCAAGATTCAACAGATACGCAGTATTTT. Amino acids: CASSQDSTDTQYF.

V and J are TRBV6-1 and TRBJ1-2, with D maybe TRBD1 (6 bases). Between the trimmed V and J ends, which lost 6 bases and 4 bases, there was a span of 12 bases. CDR1 is MNHNS, CDR2 SASEGT, per germline. This CDR3 comprises 13 residues. The CDR3 loop reads CASSQGTTYGYTF. In nucleotides, the CDR3 is TGTGCCAGCAGCCAGGGGACAACCTATGGCTACACCTTC.

Only a few counts were recorded for this clone. This sequence joins TRBV7-6 and TRBJ1-6; D unresolved. V dropped 5 bases and J dropped 10 bases, with 9 bases sitting between them. The germline V gene has CDR1 SGHVS and CDR2 FNYEAQ. CDR3 length: 12 amino acids. The CDR3 protein is CASSPSDSPLHF. The CDR3 coding sequence is TGTGCCAGCAGCCCGAGCGACTCACCCCTCCACTTT.

This clone came up a few times. V usage is TRBV18 and J usage is TRBJ2-6; TRBD1 aligns across 7 bases. CDR1 and CDR2 (germline): KGHSH, LQKENI. The junction had 16 bases not matched to a gene; V was cut back by 8 bases and J by 0 bases. The CDR3 runs to 19 residues. The CDR3 nucleotides are TGTGCCAGCACCTCCCTCCGGGACAGCGTTCTCTCTGGGGCCAACGTCCTGACTTTC. It yields the protein CASTSLRDSVLSGANVLTF.

The V and J genes are TRBV30 and TRBJ2-6, with D possibly matching TRBD2 (6 bases). The germline CDR1 and CDR2 sequences are GTSNPN and SVGIG (reference sequence). The CDR3 spans 13 residues. Trimming left V 5 bases short and J 1 base short, with 6 bases between. CDR3 sequence (DNA): TGTGCCTGGGCGGGGTCTGGGGCCAACGTCCTGACTTTC. Translating it yields CAWAGSGANVLTF.

This clone is a singleton in its sample. The chain combines TRBV7-4 with TRBJ2-5; maybe TRBD2 (7 bases). Germline V gives CDR1 SGHVT, CDR2 SQSDAQ. The CDR3 loop spans 17 amino acids. V shed 1 base and J shed 4 bases, with 19 bases lying between them. The CDR3 loop reads CASSLGGGGGYRETQYF. Here the CDR3 DNA reads TGTGCCAGCAGCTTAGGCGGGGGCGGGGGATATCGAGAGACCCAGTACTTC. Variable domain in full (rest from reference TRBV7-4 and TRBJ2-5): GAGVSQSPRYKVAKRGRDVALRCDSISGHVTLYWYRQTLGQGSEVLTYSQSDAQRDKSGRPSGRFSAERPERSVSTLKIQRTEQGDSAVYLCASSLGGGGGYRETQYFGPGTRLLVL.

This chain links TRBV7-2 with TRBJ1-2; D is ambiguous. Looked up from germline, CDR1 is SGHTA and CDR2 is FQGNSA. Trimming took off 2 bases at V and 7 bases at J, with 11 bases between the two ends. The CDR3 length is 13 residues. The CDR3 DNA follows: TGTGCCAGCAGCTTAAGGAATCTAGCTGGCTACACCTTC. Its protein is CASSLRNLAGYTF.

The chain links TRBV28 to TRBJ2-7; D is perhaps TRBD2 (6 bases). Trimming removed 2 bases at V and 3 bases at J, with 14 bases between. Germline CDR1 MDHEN, CDR2 SYDVKM. The CDR3 sequence is 15 residues long. The CDR3: CASSLAGPMRYEQYF. CDR3 bases: TGTGCCAGCAGTTTAGCGGGGCCGATGCGCTACGAGCAGTACTTC. Variable domain in full (rest from reference TRBV28 and TRBJ2-7): DVKVTQSSRYLVKRTGEKVFLECVQDMDHENMFWYRQDPGLGLRLIYFSYDVKMKEKGDIPEGYSVSREKKERFSLILESASTNQTSMYLCASSLAGPMRYEQYFGPGTRLTVT.

This sequence joins TRBV28 and TRBJ1-2, with D maybe TRBD1 (5 bases). CDR3 size: 14 residues. CDR1 MDHEN and CDR2 SYDVKM come from the germline V gene. V was trimmed by 5 bases and J by 7 bases, leaving 17 bases between them. CDR3 coding DNA: TGTGCCAGCAGTACACCGGGGGTTTCAGGTGGCTACACCTTC. Amino acids: CASSTPGVSGGYTF.

The chain carries TRBV30 and TRBJ1-2; D might be TRBD1 (5 bases). Trimming shortened V by 5 bases and J by 8 bases, and 12 bases separated the two germline ends. The germline gives CDR1 GTSNPN, CDR2 SVGIG (reference sequence). This CDR3 has 11 amino acids. The chain's CDR3 is CAWWGGGGYTF. CDR3 in DNA: TGTGCCTGGTGGGGGGGAGGAGGCTACACCTTC.

The chain employs TRBV4-1 and TRBJ2-2, with 10 bases lining up with TRBD1. The junction had 8 bases not matched to a gene; V was cut back by 3 bases and J by 7 bases. CDR1 is MGHRA and CDR2 is YSYEKL in the germline V gene. This CDR3 has 16 amino acids. The CDR3 loop reads CASSHFRDRGNGELFF. CDR3 nucleotide sequence: TGCGCCAGCAGCCACTTCCGGGACAGGGGTAACGGGGAGCTGTTTTTT.

The chain couples TRBV14 to TRBJ1-1; 8 bases are shared with TRBD1. Trimming at V came to 0 bases and at J to 4 bases, leaving 7 bases not matched to a gene. Per the germline V gene, CDR1 is SGHDN and CDR2 is FVKESK. The CDR3 contains 16 residues. The CDR3 DNA follows: TGTGCCAGCAGCCAAGATCCAGGACAGGGAAGCACTGAAGCTTTCTTT. As protein: CASSQDPGQGSTEAFF.

V and J are TRBV7-9 and TRBJ1-1; no clear D gene. The CDR3 is 11 residues long. V lost 2 bases, J lost 4 bases, and 2 bases lay in between. Germline V CDR1 and CDR2: SEHNR, FQNEAQ (reference sequence). In DNA form, the CDR3 reads TGTGCCAGCAGCTTACTCACTGAAGCTTTCTTT. Its translation is CASSLLTEAFF.

The V gene is TRBV7-9, the J gene TRBJ2-7; TRBD1 matches 10 bases. The CDR3 contains 16 residues. Germline CDR1 and CDR2: SEHNR and FQNEAQ (reference sequence). V was pared by 5 bases and J by 5 bases, with 12 bases of the junction left unmatched. Written as DNA, the CDR3 is TGTGCCAGCAGCCGGGCGAGGGGACAGGGGTCCGACGAGCAGTACTTC. Amino acids: CASSRARGQGSDEQYF.

The gene calls are TRBV10-3 and TRBJ1-2; D possibly corresponds to TRBD1 (6 bases). The germline gives CDR1 ENHRY, CDR2 SYGVKD. The CDR3 runs 13 residues. V shed 6 bases and J shed 6 bases, with 14 bases lying between them. The CDR3 nucleotides are TGTGCCATCAGGATAGGGGGGGTTGATGGCTACACCTTC. Translation gives CAIRIGGVDGYTF.

This clone has a handful of counts. The chain couples TRBV12-5 to TRBJ1-5, with D maybe TRBD1 (5 bases). Between the trimmed V and J ends, which lost 5 bases and 6 bases, there was a span of 11 bases. CDR1 and CDR2 from the germline V gene are LGHNT and FRNRAP. There are 13 residues in the CDR3. The DNA for the CDR3 is TGTGCTAGTGGTACCGACAGTGGTCAGCCCCAGCATTTT. Translation: CASGTDSGQPQHF.

This chain connects TRBV5-4 to TRBJ1-1; no reliable D call. V lost 0 bases and J 4 bases, leaving 16 bases between the germline ends. CDR1 is SGHNT and CDR2 is YYREEE in the germline V gene (reference sequence). The CDR3 is 16 amino acids. This CDR3 reads CASSLGASSFGTEAFF. In DNA, the CDR3 is TGTGCCAGCAGCTTGGGGGCTTCCAGTTTTGGCACTGAAGCTTTCTTT.

The V gene is TRBV7-9, the J gene TRBJ2-4, with D perhaps matching TRBD2 (5 bases). Trimming removed 0 bases at V and 0 bases at J, with 12 bases between. Germline loops: CDR1 SEHNR, CDR2 FQNEAQ (reference sequence). There are 17 residues in the CDR3. The chain's CDR3 is CASSLALSGLAKNIQYF. The CDR3 DNA follows: TGTGCCAGCAGCTTAGCGCTCTCAGGACTAGCCAAAAACATTCAGTACTTC.